These 26 T cell receptor beta chains came from one sample sequenced in a study of blood T cell repertoires in COVID-19. The protocol was immunoSEQ multiplex PCR, while the TCRdb copy is restricted to in-frame clones and leaves out a portion. The table has 250,000 to 350,000 clones, 80% to 90% seen once. The sequenced sample consisted of PBMCs or T cells enriched from blood (not recorded which). These receptors all come from a woman between 25 and 40 years old who had recovered from COVID-19.

CDR3 sequence: CASRRTGGLDYGYTF. The CDR3, as DNA: TGTGCCAGCAGGAGGACAGGGGGCTTGGACTATGGCTACACCTTC. The chain uses TRBV27 and TRBJ1-2; 11 bases line up with TRBD1. V was clipped by 6 bases and J by 3 bases; unmatched bases: 6. CDR3 length equals 15 residues. The germline V gene encodes CDR1 MNHEY and CDR2 SMNVEV (reference sequence).

The CDR3 sequence is CASSLPFQGSEKLFF. The DNA for the CDR3 is TGTGCCAGCAGTTTACCGTTTCAGGGCAGTGAAAAACTGTTTTTT. The chain employs TRBV28 and TRBJ1-4; tentative D call: TRBD1 (5 bases). This CDR3 contains 15 residues. Trimming pared 2 bases from V and 7 bases from J, leaving 14 bases between. CDR1 MDHEN and CDR2 SYDVKM come from the germline V gene.

The chain has TRBV28 and TRBJ2-7; 9 nucleotides agree with TRBD1. The trim removed 5 bases at V and 13 bases at J, leaving 9 bases unmatched. In germline, CDR1 is MDHEN, CDR2 SYDVKM. CDR3 length: 12 amino acids. The CDR3 nucleotides read TGTGCCAGCAGTCCTCCGGGACAGGGAAATTACTTC. Translation gives CASSPPGQGNYF. The variable domain in full, with the rest retrieved from reference TRBV28 and TRBJ2-7, is DVKVTQSSRYLVKRTGEKVFLECVQDMDHENMFWYRQDPGLGLRLIYFSYDVKMKEKGDIPEGYSVSREKKERFSLILESASTNQTSMYLCASSPPGQGNYFGPGTRLTVT.

The J gene is TRBJ2-5, the V gene TRBV20-1; weak D call: TRBD1 (5 bases). There are 16 residues in the CDR3. CDR1 is DFQATT and CDR2 is SNEGSKA in the germline V gene (reference sequence). Trimming pared 3 bases from V and 1 base from J, leaving 18 bases between. This chain's CDR3 is CSASSPVVRVQETQYF. In nucleotides, the CDR3 is TGCAGTGCTAGTTCCCCGGTGGTCAGGGTCCAAGAGACCCAGTACTTC.

The chain has TRBV9 and TRBJ2-1; TRBD2 agrees at 11 bases. This CDR3 comprises 15 residues. The junction had 14 bases not matched to a gene; V was cut back by 3 bases and J by 15 bases. Germline V gene lookup returns CDR1 SGDLS and CDR2 YYNGEE. CDR3 coding DNA: TGTGCCAGCAGCGCTCGACTAGCGGGATCCGGTTTGCCGTTCTTC. This codes for CASSARLAGSGLPFF.

The chain couples TRBV19 to TRBJ2-5, with 11 bases identical to TRBD2. Germline loops: CDR1 LNHDA, CDR2 SQIVND (reference sequence). CDR3 size: 15 residues. V gave up 8 bases and J gave up 5 bases; unmatched junction bases: 10. CDR3 nucleotide sequence: TGTGCCAGTGTTAGCGGGAGGGCCGGGGCCGAGACCCAGTACTTC. This encodes CASVSGRAGAETQYF.

Notes on this clone: A much larger clone differs from this one at a single base, so this may be a read error. The V and J genes are TRBV27 and TRBJ2-7, with TRBD1 identical over 10 bases. There are 14 residues in the CDR3. V was clipped by 6 bases and J by 3 bases; unmatched bases: 5. Germline V gene sequence: CDR1 MNHEY, CDR2 SMNVEV (reference sequence). CDR3 in amino acids: CASSPGTGVYEQYF. The CDR3 coding sequence is TGTGCCAGCAGCCCCGGGACAGGGGTCTACGAGCAGTACTTC.

In regard to this clone: The same CDR3 is also encoded by other DNA sequences in this sample. This sequence joins TRBV5-1 and TRBJ1-1; unclear D gene. The CDR3 is made up of 13 amino acids. Germline V gene lookup returns CDR1 SGHRS and CDR2 YFSETQ. V was clipped by 1 base and J by 3 bases, with 7 bases between them. CDR3 sequence (DNA): TGCGCCAGCAGCTTGAGGAGGGACACTGAAGCTTTCTTT. Protein sequence: CASSLRRDTEAFF.

The chain employs TRBV25-1 and TRBJ1-4; 7 bases are a match to TRBD1. CDR1 and CDR2 (germline): MGHDK, SYGVNS. V shed 6 bases and J 7 bases; nucleotides not matched to a gene: 11. CDR3 length equals 15 residues. The CDR3 DNA sequence: TGTGCCAGCAGGCCAGGACAGGTCCGGGGTGAAAAACTGTTTTTT. Translation: CASRPGQVRGEKLFF. Filled out from reference TRBV25-1 and TRBJ1-4, the complete variable domain reads EADIYQTPRYLVIGTGKKITLECSQTMGHDKMYWYQQDPGMELHLIHYSYGVNSTEKGDLSSESTVSRIRTEHFPLTLESARPSHTSQYLCASRPGQVRGEKLFFGSGTQLSVL.

The genes are TRBV4-1 and TRBJ2-5, with 12 bases matching TRBD2. Looked up from germline, CDR1 is MGHRA and CDR2 is YSYEKL. With V trimmed by 4 bases and J by 4 bases, 10 bases remained unmatched. The CDR3 totals 17 residues. CDR3 in amino acids: CASSRAPPTSGGETQYF. The CDR3 DNA reads as TGCGCCAGCAGCCGAGCGCCTCCGACTAGCGGGGGAGAGACCCAGTACTTC.

The chain links TRBV30 to TRBJ2-2, with D maybe TRBD1 (5 bases). CDR1 is GTSNPN and CDR2 is SVGIG in the germline V gene (reference sequence). V lost 4 bases and J lost 2, with 8 bases in between. The CDR3 extends over 13 amino acids. CDR3 in amino acids: CAWTTGNTGELFF. As DNA, the CDR3 is TGTGCCTGGACTACAGGAAACACCGGGGAGCTGTTTTTT.

V gene TRBV7-9 combines with J gene TRBJ1-6; no reliable D call. V was cut by 5 bases and J by 15 bases, with 23 bases left in between. The germline gives CDR1 SEHNR, CDR2 FQNEAQ (reference sequence). The CDR3 consists of 15 residues. CDR3 loop: CASSGPPNPLAHLHF. The CDR3 region has the DNA TGTGCCAGCAGCGGGCCGCCCAACCCCCTCGCACACCTCCACTTT.

The chain carries TRBV6-5 and TRBJ2-1; the D gene is possibly TRBD2 (6 bases). CDR3 length: 14 residues. V lost 7 bases and J 4 bases, leaving 14 bases between the germline ends. Looked up from germline, CDR1 is MNHEY and CDR2 is SVGAGI. Written as DNA, the CDR3 is TGTGCCAGCACTCCTAGCGCCTCTTACAATGAGCAGTTCTTC. Amino acids: CASTPSASYNEQFF.

The CDR3 coding sequence is TGTGCCAGCAGATCTGAGACCAGGGGCCACTCTGGAAACACCATATATTTT. Protein product: CASRSETRGHSGNTIYF. V usage is TRBV28 and J usage is TRBJ1-3, with D perhaps TRBD1 (6 bases). This CDR3 is 17 amino acids long. Trimming removed 6 bases from V and 0 bases from J, with 18 bases in between. Germline V gene data show CDR1 as MDHEN and CDR2 as SYDVKM.

The J gene is TRBJ1-5, the V gene TRBV6-5, with D unresolved. V shed 0 bases and J shed 6 bases, with 9 bases lying between them. CDR1 and CDR2 from the germline V gene are MNHEY and SVGAGI. The CDR3 is 14 amino acids. CDR3 amino acids: CASSYSRGSQPQHF. As DNA, the CDR3 is TGTGCCAGCAGTTACTCCCGAGGATCTCAGCCCCAGCATTTT.

The chain carries TRBV7-6 and TRBJ2-7; TRBD1 matches 9 bases. The CDR3 spans 15 residues. V dropped 3 bases and J dropped 2; count of bases not matched to a gene: 5. Per germline, CDR1 SGHVS and CDR2 FNYEAQ. The CDR3 protein is CASSFGTGLTYEQYF. DNA for the CDR3: TGTGCCAGCAGCTTTGGGACAGGGTTGACCTACGAGCAGTACTTC.

The rearrangement uses TRBV6-4 and TRBJ2-1; TRBD2 matches 9 bases. With 3 bases clipped from V and 6 bases from J, the junction kept 3 bases outside the gene matches. This CDR3 has 14 amino acids. CDR1 and CDR2 (germline): MRHNA, SNTAGT. This chain's CDR3 is CASSEGGRVNEQFF. The CDR3, as DNA: TGTGCCAGCAGTGAGGGCGGGAGGGTCAATGAGCAGTTCTTC.

The genes are TRBV5-6 and TRBJ1-5, with D tentatively TRBD1 (5 bases). The CDR3 sequence is 13 residues long. CDR1 SGHDT and CDR2 YYEEEE come from the germline V gene. V lost 1 base, J lost 8 bases, and 10 bases lay in between. The CDR3 nucleotides read TGTGCCAGCAGCTTGCGGGGAGGGGAGCCCCAGCATTTT. It yields the protein CASSLRGGEPQHF.

The chain joins TRBV19 to TRBJ1-2; 11 bases are shared with TRBD1. Unmatched junction bases numbered 10, after V lost 7 bases and J lost 6 bases. The CDR3 consists of 15 residues. Germline V lookup: CDR1 LNHDA, CDR2 SQIVND (reference sequence). DNA for the CDR3: TGTGCCAGTAAACCGGGACAGGGGGAGGCGGATGGCTACACCTTC. It yields the protein CASKPGQGEADGYTF.

This sequence joins TRBV25-1 and TRBJ1-5, with D possibly TRBD1 on 5 matching bases. Trimming removed 3 bases from V and 4 bases from J, with 16 bases in between. The CDR3 length is 16 residues. Germline assignment: CDR1 MGHDK and CDR2 SYGVNS. CDR3 coding DNA: TGTGCCAGCAGTGAGCGGTCCTTCGGGGGAAATCAGCCCCAGCATTTT. It codes for CASSERSFGGNQPQHF.

The V and J genes are TRBV2 and TRBJ2-7, with a weak D call TRBD2 (6 bases). With 6 bases removed from V and 0 bases from J, the gap between germline ends came to 12 bases. The CDR3 covers 14 residues. Germline V gives CDR1 SNHLY, CDR2 FYNNEI. The CDR3 region has the DNA TGTGCCAGCAGGCGGGGCGGTAGCTCCTACGAGCAGTACTTC. Amino acids: CASRRGGSSYEQYF.

CDR3 sequence (DNA): TGTGCCAGCAGCGACAGGGGAGCCTACGAGCAGTACTTC. This encodes CASSDRGAYEQYF. V and J are TRBV14 and TRBJ2-7; 8 positions agree with TRBD1. The V gene's germline CDR1 is SGHDN and CDR2 FVKESK. V gave up 5 bases and J gave up 2 bases; unmatched junction bases: 2. The CDR3 runs to 13 residues.

With respect to this clone: The same CDR3 arises from other DNA sequences in this sample as well. The chain combines TRBV11-2 with TRBJ2-4, with D perhaps matching TRBD2 (7 bases). Germline-derived CDR1 and CDR2 are SGHAT and FQNNGV. This CDR3 is 15 amino acids long. V was trimmed by 1 base and J by 5 bases, leaving 12 bases between them. The CDR3: CASSLGGGGENIQYF. Written as DNA, the CDR3 is TGTGCCAGCAGCTTAGGGGGGGGCGGGGAAAACATTCAGTACTTC.

The V call is TRBV12-3 or TRBV12-4, the J call TRBJ2-7; D not certain. This CDR3 spans 11 amino acids. V gave up 0 bases and J gave up 7 bases, with 4 bases separating them. The CDR3 protein is CASSLAAEQYF. The CDR3, as DNA: TGTGCCAGCAGTTTAGCAGCGGAGCAGTACTTC.

The chain joins TRBV19 to TRBJ1-2; TRBD1 matches at 7 bases. J was trimmed by 3 bases and V by 2 bases; bases with no gene match: 12. Germline lookup yields CDR1 LNHDA and CDR2 SQIVND (reference sequence). This CDR3 spans 17 amino acids. CDR3 protein: CASSIIRGGGPDYGYTF. For the CDR3, the DNA is TGTGCCAGTAGTATAATACGAGGGGGCGGCCCCGACTATGGCTACACCTTC.

J is TRBJ1-3 and V is TRBV6-5; D is possibly TRBD1 (6 bases). This CDR3 has 14 residues. The germline V and J ends were trimmed by 6 bases and 5 bases, with 14 bases remaining between them. The germline CDR1 and CDR2 sequences are MNHEY and SVGAGI. The CDR3: CASRQGLGRNTIYF. CDR3 nucleotide sequence: TGTGCCAGCAGACAGGGCCTAGGCAGAAACACCATATATTTT.